This T cell receptor (beta chain) was captured in a study of blood T cell repertoires in COVID-19. Turning to the study itself: Samples came from the United States, Italy and Spain, spanning acute and convalescent COVID-19. PBMCs, B-cell-depleted T cells, or T cells provided the cDNA or gDNA that made up the material.

The CDR3 length is 16 residues. V gave up 5 bases and J gave up 1 base; unmatched junction bases: 8. Germline V gives CDR1 SGHTA, CDR2 FQGNSA. In the source study's methods: Amplification of reference gene primers was used by the study to estimate nucleated cell counts. Method: immunoSEQ multiplex PCR; TCRdb's copy keeps in-frame clones and lacks some. V and J calls and clone size are copied from that table; D and trimming were computed from the DNA. Among 100,000 to 150,000 clones, about 91% were seen once, and the ten largest hold about 9.4%. The chain combines TRBV7-2 with TRBJ1-5, with 7 bases matching TRBD1. Material for sequencing was peripheral blood. The source of this sequence is a man aged 50 or older with acute or convalescent COVID-19. The CDR3 region is CASSPPGQRSNQPQHF. The CDR3 DNA reads as TGTGCCAGCAGCCCCCCGGGACAGAGAAGCAATCAGCCCCAGCATTTT. Drawing the rest from reference TRBV7-2 and TRBJ1-5, the complete variable domain is GAGVSQSPSNKVTEKGKDVELRCDPISGHTALYWYRQSLGQGLEFLIYFQGNSAPDKSGLPSDRFSAERTGGSVSTLTIQRTQQEDSAVYLCASSPPGQRSNQPQHFGDGTRLSIL.